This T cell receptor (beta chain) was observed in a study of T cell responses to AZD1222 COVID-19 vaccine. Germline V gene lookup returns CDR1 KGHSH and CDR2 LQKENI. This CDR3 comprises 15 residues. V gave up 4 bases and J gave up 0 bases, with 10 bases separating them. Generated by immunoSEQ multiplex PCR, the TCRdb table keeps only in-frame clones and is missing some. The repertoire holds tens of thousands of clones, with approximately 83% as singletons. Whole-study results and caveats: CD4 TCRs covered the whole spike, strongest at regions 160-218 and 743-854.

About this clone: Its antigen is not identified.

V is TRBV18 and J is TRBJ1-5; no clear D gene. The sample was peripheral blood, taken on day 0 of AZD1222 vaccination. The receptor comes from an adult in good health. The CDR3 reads CASSQEGGSNQPQHF. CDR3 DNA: TGTGCCAGCTCACAGGAGGGCGGTAGCAATCAGCCCCAGCATTTT.